This is a list of T cell receptor beta chains from one sample in a study of T cells in Graves' hyperthyroidism and ophthalmopathy. TCRdb re-called the multiplex PCR reads through MiXCR, storing one row per CDR3 protein. The sample shows 200,000 to 250,000 distinct CDR3 sequences, about a sixth of them seen only once. The sequenced sample was blood. The receptors derive from a woman aged 18-29 years with Graves' ophthalmopathy. Both conserved end residues are part of each CDR3. D genes are given only for firm matches. Clone size appears in some rows only: once, few, many, or a class for an expanded clone.

V	J	size	D	DNA	CDR3
TRBV6-5	TRBJ1-6	many	-	TGTGCCAGCAGTTACACGGTACAGGAGGTCCATTATAATTCACCCCTCCACTTT	CASSYTVQEVHYNSPLHF
TRBV7-3	TRBJ2-5	once	-	TGTGCCAGCAGCTTACTGGCACCCCAAGAGACCCAGTACTTC	CASSLLAPQETQYF
TRBV2	TRBJ1-1	many	-	TGTGCCAGCATCACCGGAGAGAACACTGAAGCTTTCTTT	CASITGENTEAFF
TRBV20-1	TRBJ2-7	many	-	TGCAGTGCTAGACGGACGGGTTCCTACGAGCAGTACTTC	CSARRTGSYEQYF
TRBV12-3/TRBV12-4	TRBJ2-7	many	TRBD1	TGTGCCAGCAGTTTAGACAGGGGACGGGAGCAGTACTTC	CASSLDRGREQYF
TRBV7-2	TRBJ2-3	many	-	TGTGCCAGCAGCCTAGACTTCACAGATACGCAGTATTTT	CASSLDFTDTQYF
TRBV6-1	TRBJ1-2	many	-	TGTGCCAGCACCATTAACAACTATGGCTACACCTTC	CASTINNYGYTF
TRBV19	TRBJ1-1	many	-	TGTGCCAGTAGTATTGGACAGAACCTGAACACTGAAGCTTTCTTT	CASSIGQNLNTEAFF
TRBV28	TRBJ1-2	-	TRBD1	TGTGCCAGCAGTTTAAACAGGGGGCGCGACTATGGCTACACCTTC	CASSLNRGRDYGYTF
TRBV2	TRBJ1-1	many	-	TGTGCCAGCAGTTTCATTTCCACTGAAGCTTTCTTT	CASSFISTEAFF
TRBV3-1	TRBJ2-5	many	TRBD2	TGTGCCAGCAGCCTACCCCCGCTAGCGGGGGTAGAGACCCAGTACTTC	CASSLPPLAGVETQYF
TRBV30	TRBJ2-1	many	TRBD2	TGTGCCTGGAGTGTTGGTGGGAGGGCCTCCTACAATGAGCAGTTCTTC	CAWSVGGRASYNEQFF
TRBV20-1	TRBJ2-5	many	-	TGCAGTGCTAGGGGTTACCTAGGGGGAATTCAAGAGACCCAGTACTTC	CSARGYLGGIQETQYF
TRBV6-1	TRBJ1-6	-	-	TGTGCCGGCAGTGAAGACAGCTCCTATAATTCACCCCTCCACTTT	CAGSEDSSYNSPLHF
TRBV24-1	TRBJ2-5	many	-	TGTGCCACCAGTGACCTACAGGGTCTAGGGGAGACCCAGTACTTC	CATSDLQGLGETQYF
TRBV6-1	TRBJ1-2	many	TRBD1	TGTGCCAGCAGTTCCCGACAGGGGGACGTCTATGGCTACACCTTC	CASSSRQGDVYGYTF
TRBV28	TRBJ2-7	many	TRBD1	TGTGCCAGCAGATCAGCGACAGGGGGCTTCTCCTACGAGCAGTACTTC	CASRSATGGFSYEQYF
TRBV2	TRBJ2-5	many	-	TGTGCCAGCCGTAACGCCGGGGCCCAGTACTTC	CASRNAGAQYF
TRBV7-9	TRBJ2-1	many	TRBD2	TGTGCCAGCAGCGCTAGCGGGGGCATTTACAATGAGCAGTTCTTC	CASSASGGIYNEQFF
TRBV28	TRBJ1-2	many	TRBD1	TGTGCCAGCAGTGGACAGGGGTCAAGGGGCTACACCTTC	CASSGQGSRGYTF
TRBV9	TRBJ2-7	-	-	TGTGCCAGCAGCGTAGGGACAGATGCCTACGAGCAGTACTTC	CASSVGTDAYEQYF
TRBV19	TRBJ1-5	many	TRBD1	TGTGCCAGTCGAGGTGTCCGGACAGGGAACAATCAGCCCCAGCATTTT	CASRGVRTGNNQPQHF
TRBV13	TRBJ2-7	many	-	TGTGCCAGCAGCAAAAGCTCCTACGAGCAGTACTTC	CASSKSSYEQYF
TRBV20-1	TRBJ1-5	many	-	TGCAGTGCTAGAGACTACAGTCTGGTGAATCAGCCCCAGCATTTT	CSARDYSLVNQPQHF
TRBV5-1	TRBJ2-7	many	-	TGCGCCAGCAGCTTCGCGGGGGCCACCCCTAAGGCCGAGCAGTACTTC	CASSFAGATPKAEQYF
TRBV15	TRBJ2-7	few	-	TGTGCCACCAGCAGAGATTTTTACGAGCAGTACTTC	CATSRDFYEQYF
TRBV4-3	TRBJ1-2	many	-	TGCGCCAGCAGCCAAGATAGGCAGGGACTGTGGGGCTACACCTTC	CASSQDRQGLWGYTF
TRBV5-1	TRBJ2-2	many	-	TGCGCCAGCAGCTGGCAGGGAGATTTGGACACCGGGGAGCTGTTTTTT	CASSWQGDLDTGELFF
TRBV7-3	TRBJ2-2	few	-	TGTGCCAGCAGCCACTTACGGGGGAGCACCGGGGAGCTGTTTTTT	CASSHLRGSTGELFF
TRBV28	TRBJ2-1	-	-	TGTGCCAGCAGTTTATATTCGGATTCCGGGACCCCTCCCTACAATGAGCAGTTCTTC	CASSLYSDSGTPPYNEQFF
TRBV2	TRBJ2-2	many	-	TGTGCCAGCAGTGTCTGGGAGAACACCGGGGAGCTGTTTTTT	CASSVWENTGELFF
TRBV19	TRBJ2-3	-	-	TGTGCCAGTAGTATAGGTTCAGAGGCAGATACGCAGTATTTT	CASSIGSEADTQYF
TRBV19	TRBJ1-1	few	TRBD1	TGTGCCAGTAGAGACAGGGGGCATGGTACGGCTTTCTTT	CASRDRGHGTAFF
TRBV20-1	TRBJ1-2	many	TRBD1	TGCAGTGCTAGCAGGGACAGGTCCTTTCGTGGCTACACCTTC	CSASRDRSFRGYTF
TRBV27	TRBJ1-4	many	-	TGTGCCAGCAGTTTGCTAAGCGGTGAAAAACTGTTTTTT	CASSLLSGEKLFF
TRBV9	TRBJ2-7	few	TRBD2	TGTGCCAGCAGCGTAGACGGGAGGCTAGCGGACGAGCAGTACTTC	CASSVDGRLADEQYF
TRBV25-1	TRBJ2-1	few	-	TGTGCCAGCAGTGAATTGGGGGAGCAGTTCTTC	CASSELGEQFF
TRBV5-1	TRBJ2-2	many	-	TGCGCCAGCAGCTTACAGGCCAAGAACACCGGGGAGCTGTTTTTT	CASSLQAKNTGELFF
TRBV5-1	TRBJ2-2	many	-	TGCGCCAGCAGCTTGAGGCAGGGGAAATTGGCCGGGGAGCTGTTTTTT	CASSLRQGKLAGELFF
TRBV2	TRBJ2-2	many	TRBD1	TGTGCCAGCAGTTTCCAAGGAGGACAGGGCAAAGCCGGGGAGCTGTTTTTT	CASSFQGGQGKAGELFF
TRBV4-1	TRBJ1-6	-	TRBD1	TGCGCCAGCAGCCAAGAGATACATCCGGGACAGGGGAATTCACCCCTCCACTTT	CASSQEIHPGQGNSPLHF
TRBV28	TRBJ1-5	many	-	TGTGCCAGCAGAATGTGGTCCAACAATCAGCCCCAGCATTTT	CASRMWSNNQPQHF
TRBV11-3	TRBJ2-5	many	TRBD1	TGTGCCAGCAGCCCGTGGACAGGGGCGACGGAGACCCAGTACTTC	CASSPWTGATETQYF
TRBV20-1	TRBJ1-1	many	-	TGCAGTGCTAGAGGCAGGAAAGGGGGCACTGAAGCTTTCTTT	CSARGRKGGTEAFF
TRBV28	TRBJ1-2	many	-	TGTGCCAGCACCGGGGTCCCTCTCACTTATGGCTACACCTTC	CASTGVPLTYGYTF
TRBV11-2	TRBJ1-2	many	TRBD1	TGTGCCAGCAGCTTAATCGGGACAGGGGTCGGCTACACCTTC	CASSLIGTGVGYTF
TRBV4-1	TRBJ2-2	-	-	TGCGCCAGCAGCCAAGAAGGCAGAAACACCGGGGAGCTGTTTTTT	CASSQEGRNTGELFF
TRBV4-3	TRBJ2-1	many	TRBD2	TGCGCCAGCAGCCCCGCCCCTACTAGCGGCTCCTACAATGAGCAGTTCTTC	CASSPAPTSGSYNEQFF
TRBV27	TRBJ1-1	many	-	TGTGCCAGCAGTTTAGGTGGCCCCCCAGTGAACACTGAAGCTTTCTTT	CASSLGGPPVNTEAFF
TRBV5-1	TRBJ1-1	many	-	TGCGCCAGCAGCTTGGCCGTGGGCACTGAAGCTTTCTTT	CASSLAVGTEAFF
TRBV5-1	TRBJ2-3	many	TRBD1	TGCGCCAGCAGCTTGGGGGACAGGCCTAGCACAGATACGCAGTATTTT	CASSLGDRPSTDTQYF
TRBV2	TRBJ1-5	many	-	TGTGCCAGCAGTGATACCCGGTGGGGTTTAGGTCAGCCCCAGCATTTT	CASSDTRWGLGQPQHF
TRBV2	TRBJ1-1	many	-	TGTGCCAGCACCGAAGGAAGTTATCTCGGAGCTTTCTTT	CASTEGSYLGAFF
TRBV4-1	TRBJ2-3	-	TRBD2	TGCGCCAGCAGCCAAAGGGCTAGCGGTGCAGATACGCAGTATTTT	CASSQRASGADTQYF
TRBV20-1	TRBJ2-1	large	-	TGCAGTGCTAGAGATGACCCCGCTGGTGAGCAGTTCTTC	CSARDDPAGEQFF
TRBV7-9	TRBJ1-1	-	TRBD1	TGTGCCAGCAGCTTGGAGGGGGCAGCTGAAGCTTTCTTT	CASSLEGAAEAFF
TRBV29-1	TRBJ1-3	many	-	TGCAGCGTTCGTGAGGGAAACTCTGGAAACACCATATATTTT	CSVREGNSGNTIYF
TRBV3-1	TRBJ1-6	many	-	TGTGCCAGCAGCCAAGCCGCCATTAATTCACCCCTCCACTTT	CASSQAAINSPLHF
TRBV27	TRBJ1-2	many	-	TGTGCCAGCAGTTTGGCGGGGGGACCCTATGGCTACACCTTC	CASSLAGGPYGYTF
TRBV28	TRBJ2-5	many	TRBD2	TGTGCCAGCAGTTTCGGGACTACTGGGCCCCGGGGGAGGAGACCCCAGTACTTC	CASSFGTTGPRGRRPQYF